The 24 T cell receptor beta chains below were found in one sample sequenced in a study of beta chain features in type 1 diabetes (dated by TCRdb to about 2018). Study-level results and caveats: Type 1 diabetes patients showed a moderate but significant shortening of TCRB CDR3 length in all four CD4+ subsets.

The receptor library was made with the immunoSEQ multiplex PCR assay. All of the isolated RNA was reverse transcribed with the High Capacity cDNA Reverse Transcription Kit, so expressed TCRB transcripts were sequenced. In TCRdb, the immuneACCESS table is reduced to in-frame sequences with V and J assigned. These tables do not hold every clone; where another copy was compared, an unresolved V gene accounts for under half, and the others remain unexplained. Within this sample are hundreds of thousands of clones, with around 15% of them counted one time only. Clones ranked in the top ten supply approximately 0.042% of the sample. These TCRs are of unknown antigen specificity. Sequenced: naive CD4+ T cells from blood. Sample cell subset or site, as interpreted from the label and publication: true naive CD4+ T cells. Receptors originate from a young man with type 1 diabetes.

The rearrangement joins TRBV19 to TRBJ2-7, with 11 bases lining up with TRBD2. Looked up from germline, CDR1 is LNHDA and CDR2 is SQIVND (reference sequence). The CDR3 loop spans 14 amino acids. With V trimmed by 3 bases and J by 3 bases, 1 base remained unmatched. CDR3 amino acids: CASSMGLADYEQYF. The CDR3 nucleotides are TGTGCCAGTAGTATGGGACTAGCGGACTACGAGCAGTACTTC.

This clone was counted only a few times. This chain links TRBV5-1 with TRBJ1-1, with no clear D. Germline V gene lookup returns CDR1 SGHRS and CDR2 YFSETQ. This CDR3 is 15 amino acids long. V lost 0 bases and J 1 base, leaving 10 bases between the germline ends. In DNA, the CDR3 is TGCGCCAGCAGCTTGGACCCCCCCAGGAACACTGAAGCTTTCTTT. This gives the protein CASSLDPPRNTEAFF.

The genes are TRBV28 and TRBJ1-1, with D unresolved. Germline assignment: CDR1 MDHEN and CDR2 SYDVKM. The germline V and J ends were trimmed by 5 bases and 4 bases, with 8 bases remaining between them. The CDR3 runs to 12 residues. The CDR3 loop is CASSVGSTEAFF. The CDR3 DNA reads as TGTGCCAGCAGTGTGGGCAGCACTGAAGCTTTCTTT.

The chain is built from TRBV28 and TRBJ2-6; no firm D call. CDR3 length: 12 amino acids. V lost 7 bases and J lost 2, with 3 bases in between. From germline, CDR1 is MDHEN and CDR2 SYDVKM. Here the CDR3 DNA reads TGTGCCAGCACCCCTGGGGCCAACGTCCTGACTTTC. Translation: CASTPGANVLTF.

This clone turned up a few times. This chain links TRBV6-1 with TRBJ1-2; 7 bases are shared with TRBD1. Germline lookup yields CDR1 MNHNS and CDR2 SASEGT. The ends lost 1 base at V and 0 bases at J; junction bases unmatched: 8. The CDR3 loop spans 17 amino acids. The CDR3 spells CASSEVGGGRANYGYTF. The CDR3 nucleotides are TGTGCCAGCAGTGAAGTTGGAGGGGGCCGAGCTAACTATGGCTACACCTTC.

CDR3 in amino acids: CSAESTRAETQYF. The DNA of the CDR3 is TGCAGCGCCGAGTCCACGCGGGCGGAGACCCAGTACTTC. This rearrangement joins TRBV29-1 to TRBJ2-5; a weak D match, TRBD2 (5 bases). CDR1 is SQVTM, CDR2 ANQGSEA, per germline. V was clipped by 7 bases and J by 5 bases, with 17 bases between them. The CDR3 totals 13 residues.

The table lists this clone with a few counts. The chain has TRBV10-3 and TRBJ2-5; D not resolved. The CDR3 sequence is 15 residues long. V lost 3 bases and J lost 5, with 16 bases in between. Germline lookup yields CDR1 ENHRY and CDR2 SYGVKD. The chain's CDR3 is CAISDSGEPLETQYF. In nucleotides, the CDR3 is TGTGCCATCAGTGATTCGGGCGAGCCCCTGGAGACCCAGTACTTC.

This clone came up a few times. The chain employs TRBV6-5 and TRBJ2-6, with D unclear. V lost 8 bases and J 4 bases, leaving 15 bases between the germline ends. This CDR3 spans 15 amino acids. CDR1 and CDR2 from the germline V gene are MNHEY and SVGAGI. CDR3 nucleotides: TGTGCCAGCCACTCGTTGGTCTCGGGGGCCAACGTCCTGACTTTC. It yields the protein CASHSLVSGANVLTF.

CDR3 sequence: CASSLTGGEKLFF. CDR3 sequence (DNA): TGTGCCAGCAGCCTGACGGGTGGGGAAAAACTGTTTTTT. This chain links TRBV28 with TRBJ1-4; D gene unclear. CDR1 and CDR2 (germline): MDHEN, SYDVKM. The ends were cut back, 6 bases at V and 8 bases at J, with 13 bases in the middle. CDR3 length: 13 residues. Using reference TRBV28 and TRBJ1-4 for the parts outside the CDR3, the full variable domain is DVKVTQSSRYLVKRTGEKVFLECVQDMDHENMFWYRQDPGLGLRLIYFSYDVKMKEKGDIPEGYSVSREKKERFSLILESASTNQTSMYLCASSLTGGEKLFFGSGTQLSVL.

V gene TRBV5-4 combines with J gene TRBJ1-4; D ambiguous. Trimming stripped 4 bases from V and 7 bases from J, with 11 bases between. CDR3 length equals 13 residues. The germline CDR1 and CDR2 sequences are SGHNT and YYREEE (reference sequence). The CDR3 loop is CASSDAWGEKLFF. CDR3 nucleotide sequence: TGTGCCAGCAGCGACGCATGGGGTGAAAAACTGTTTTTT.

This rearrangement joins TRBV6-5 to TRBJ1-5, with a weak D call TRBD1 (5 bases). The germline gives CDR1 MNHEY, CDR2 SVGAGI. Trimming removed 7 bases from V and 5 bases from J, with 12 bases in between. The CDR3 is made up of 13 amino acids. CDR3 bases: TGTGCCAGCACCCTTGGGGCAGATCAGCCCCAGCATTTT. Protein product: CASTLGADQPQHF.

The rearrangement joins TRBV28 to TRBJ2-6; D remains ambiguous. CDR3 length equals 16 residues. CDR1 is MDHEN, CDR2 SYDVKM, per germline. V lost 3 bases, J lost 0 bases, and 9 bases lay in between. CDR3 in amino acids: CASSFRGRSGANVLTF. CDR3 coding DNA: TGTGCCAGCAGTTTCCGCGGCCGCTCTGGGGCCAACGTCCTGACTTTC. The full variable domain, completed using reference TRBV28 and TRBJ2-6, is DVKVTQSSRYLVKRTGEKVFLECVQDMDHENMFWYRQDPGLGLRLIYFSYDVKMKEKGDIPEGYSVSREKKERFSLILESASTNQTSMYLCASSFRGRSGANVLTFGAGSRLTVL.

This rearrangement joins TRBV6-5 to TRBJ2-5; possible D gene TRBD2, 5 bases. Trimming stripped 10 bases from V and 1 base from J, with 16 bases between. Per germline, CDR1 MNHEY and CDR2 SVGAGI. This CDR3 contains 14 residues. The CDR3 bases are TGTGCCACTTTCCGGCTGGGAGCCCAAGAGACCCAGTACTTC. This encodes CATFRLGAQETQYF.

The sample holds a few counts of this clone. The rearrangement uses TRBV4-2 and TRBJ2-3; no firm D call. The V end was cut by 0 bases, the J end by 2 bases, with 6 bases between. This CDR3 region has 14 residues. CDR1 LGHNA and CDR2 YNFKEQ come from the germline V gene. The CDR3 coding sequence is TGTGCCAGCAGCCAAGAGAACCCCACAGATACGCAGTATTTT. Translation: CASSQENPTDTQYF.

The rearrangement links TRBV27 to TRBJ1-1; the D gene is possibly TRBD1 (6 bases). CDR1 and CDR2 (germline): MNHEY, SMNVEV (reference sequence). This CDR3 contains 16 residues. The V and J ends lost 6 bases and 3 bases respectively, with 20 bases between them. The chain's CDR3 is CASRPANRDLDTEAFF. In nucleotides, the CDR3 is TGTGCCAGCAGGCCAGCGAACAGGGATCTGGACACTGAAGCTTTCTTT.

In its sample, this clone was seen a few times. V and J are TRBV29-1 and TRBJ1-2; perhaps TRBD1 as D (5 bases). The V gene's germline CDR1 is SQVTM and CDR2 ANQGSEA. V shed 2 bases and J shed 0 bases, with 10 bases lying between them. CDR3 length equals 14 residues. The CDR3 protein is CSVERGSANYGYTF. CDR3 coding DNA: TGCAGCGTTGAACGGGGGAGCGCTAACTATGGCTACACCTTC.

The chain uses TRBV9 and TRBJ2-2; 9 nucleotides match TRBD1. V was pared by 4 bases and J by 4 bases, with 5 bases of the junction left unmatched. The CDR3 is made up of 15 amino acids. Germline CDR1 SGDLS, CDR2 YYNGEE. The CDR3 sequence is CASSPGTGFTGELFF. The CDR3 DNA follows: TGTGCCAGCAGCCCCGGGACAGGGTTCACCGGGGAGCTGTTTTTT. Looking up the rest from reference TRBV9 and TRBJ2-2 gives the full variable domain: DSGVTQTPKHLITATGQRVTLRCSPRSGDLSVYWYQQSLDQGLQFLIQYYNGEERAKGNILERFSAQQFPDLHSELNLSSLELGDSALYFCASSPGTGFTGELFFGEGSRLTVL.

This rearrangement joins TRBV7-9 to TRBJ2-3, with a tentative D call TRBD2 (6 bases). The V gene lost 8 bases and the J gene lost 2 bases, with 29 bases spanning the gap. CDR3 length equals 19 residues. The germline V gene encodes CDR1 SEHNR and CDR2 FQNEAQ (reference sequence). CDR3 bases: TGTGCCAGCGCCCAAGAGGCCAGACCAAGCGGGCGCAACACAGATACGCAGTATTTT. Translating it yields CASAQEARPSGRNTDTQYF.

This clone was detected only a few times. CDR3 residues: CASSLGRASTGELFF. CDR3 nucleotide sequence: TGTGCCAGCAGCTTGGGCAGGGCGTCCACCGGGGAGCTGTTTTTT. The chain couples TRBV7-9 to TRBJ2-2; a weak D match, TRBD1 (5 bases). Germline V gives CDR1 SEHNR, CDR2 FQNEAQ (reference sequence). The length of the CDR3 is 15 residues. V lost 3 bases, J lost 4 bases, and 12 bases lay in between.

The chain links TRBV6-1 to TRBJ2-6; D is uncertain. V was cut by 2 bases and J by 0 bases, with 14 bases left in between. Germline CDR1 reads MNHNS; CDR2 reads SASEGT. This CDR3 contains 18 residues. DNA of the CDR3: TGTGCCAGCAGTGAATTTGCCTTCTCAGGCTCTGGGGCCAACGTCCTGACTTTC. Translated: CASSEFAFSGSGANVLTF.

The chain uses TRBV5-1 and TRBJ2-1; TRBD1 might be the D (5 bases). The CDR3 runs 16 residues. Germline V gives CDR1 SGHRS, CDR2 YFSETQ. The V end was cut by 0 bases, the J end by 9 bases, with 19 bases between. The CDR3 bases are TGCGCCAGCAGCTTGGGTTGGCAGGGTCTCACCCTTGAGCAGTTCTTC. Protein: CASSLGWQGLTLEQFF.

This clone occurred a few times. The chain joins TRBV4-3 to TRBJ1-3; D is uncertain. Trimming cost V 5 bases and J 0 bases, with 14 bases left between them. Germline CDR1 is LGHNA and CDR2 is YSLEER. The CDR3 runs to 16 residues. The CDR3 DNA sequence: TGCGCCAGCAGCTATCAAGAAGTAGACTCTGGAAACACCATATATTTT. This codes for CASSYQEVDSGNTIYF.

This clone has just a few counts. V and J are TRBV6-5 and TRBJ1-1; D is ambiguous. Trimming stripped 1 base from V and 0 bases from J, with 9 bases between. CDR3 size: 15 residues. Germline values: CDR1 MNHEY, CDR2 SVGAGI. Here the CDR3 reads CASSYYGPVNTEAFF. DNA for the CDR3: TGTGCCAGCAGTTACTACGGGCCAGTGAACACTGAAGCTTTCTTT.

The rearrangement uses TRBV5-4 and TRBJ1-2; D is unresolved. Germline values: CDR1 SGHNT, CDR2 YYREEE (reference sequence). The length of the CDR3 is 14 residues. V was pared by 1 base and J by 8 bases, with 15 bases between. CDR3 nucleotide sequence: TGTGCCAGCAGCTTGCGGGTGTCCGAGGGAGGCTACACCTTC. It yields the protein CASSLRVSEGGYTF.